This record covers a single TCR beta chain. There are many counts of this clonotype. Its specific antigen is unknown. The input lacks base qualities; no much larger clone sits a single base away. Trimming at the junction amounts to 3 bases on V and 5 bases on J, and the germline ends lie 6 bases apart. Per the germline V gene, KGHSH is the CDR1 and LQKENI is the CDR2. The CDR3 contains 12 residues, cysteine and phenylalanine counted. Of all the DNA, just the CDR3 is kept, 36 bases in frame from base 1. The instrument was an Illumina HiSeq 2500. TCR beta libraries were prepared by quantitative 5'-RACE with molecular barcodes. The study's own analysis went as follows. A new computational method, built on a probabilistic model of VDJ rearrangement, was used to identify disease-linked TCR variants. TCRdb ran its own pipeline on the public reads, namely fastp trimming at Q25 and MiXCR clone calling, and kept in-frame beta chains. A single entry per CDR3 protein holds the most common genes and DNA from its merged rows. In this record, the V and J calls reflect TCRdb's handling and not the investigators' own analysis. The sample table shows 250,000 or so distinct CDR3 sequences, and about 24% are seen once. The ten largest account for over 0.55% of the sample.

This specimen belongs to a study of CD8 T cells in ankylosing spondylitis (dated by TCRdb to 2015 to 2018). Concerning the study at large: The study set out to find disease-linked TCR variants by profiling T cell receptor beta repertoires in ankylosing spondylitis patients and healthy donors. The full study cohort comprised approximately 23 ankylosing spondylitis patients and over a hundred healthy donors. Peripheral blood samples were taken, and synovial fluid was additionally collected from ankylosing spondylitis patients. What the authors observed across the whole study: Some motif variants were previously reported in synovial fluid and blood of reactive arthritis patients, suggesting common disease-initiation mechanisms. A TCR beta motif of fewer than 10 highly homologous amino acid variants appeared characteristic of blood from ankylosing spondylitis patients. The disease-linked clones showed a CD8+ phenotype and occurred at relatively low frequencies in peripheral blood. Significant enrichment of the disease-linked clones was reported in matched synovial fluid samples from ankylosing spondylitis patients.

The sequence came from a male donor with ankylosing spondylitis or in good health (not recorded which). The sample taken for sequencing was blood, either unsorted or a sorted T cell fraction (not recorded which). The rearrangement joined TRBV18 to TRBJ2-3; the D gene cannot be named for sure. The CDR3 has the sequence CASSPEGDTQYF. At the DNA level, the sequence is TGTGCCAGCTCACCGGAAGGAGATACGCAGTATTTT.